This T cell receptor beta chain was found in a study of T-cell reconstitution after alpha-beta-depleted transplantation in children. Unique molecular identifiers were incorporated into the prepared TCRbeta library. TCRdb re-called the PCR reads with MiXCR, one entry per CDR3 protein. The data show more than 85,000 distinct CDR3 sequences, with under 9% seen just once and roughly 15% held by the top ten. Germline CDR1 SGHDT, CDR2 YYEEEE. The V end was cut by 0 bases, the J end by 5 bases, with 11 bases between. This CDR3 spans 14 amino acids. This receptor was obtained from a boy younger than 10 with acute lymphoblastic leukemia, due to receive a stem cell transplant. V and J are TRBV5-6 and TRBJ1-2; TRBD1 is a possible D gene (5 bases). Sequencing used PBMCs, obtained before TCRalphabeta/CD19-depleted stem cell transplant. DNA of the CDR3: TGTGCCAGCAGCTTGGTTCTCGGGGGGTATGGCTACACCTTC. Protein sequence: CASSLVLGGYGYTF.